A single sample is the source of the 12 T cell receptor beta chains below, sequenced in a study of T cells after yellow fever vaccination (dated by TCRdb to about 2019). According to the study, the label for this sample's treatment or condition signals: live attenuated yellow fever vaccine strain. Receptor libraries were prepared by 5' RACE. The sequencer was an Illumina HiSeq 2500. The raw public data were reprocessed by TCRdb itself: fastp quality trimming at Q25, MiXCR clonotype calling, in-frame beta chains only. CDR3 protein duplicates are merged, each entry listing the most common genes and DNA. Within this sample are approximately 580,000 distinct CDR3 sequences, with less than 20% of them counted one time only. Roughly 17% of the sample rests with the top ten. This specimen was PBMCs, taken about 5 days after the first yellow fever vaccination. These receptor sequences come from a young man who received the YFV17D yellow fever vaccine.

There are a few counts of this clonotype. The chain couples TRBV4-3 to TRBJ2-7; D not certain. V lost 1 base, J lost 4 bases, and 8 bases lay in between. CDR1 LGHNA and CDR2 YSLEER come from the germline V gene. The CDR3 loop spans 13 amino acids. This chain's CDR3 is CASSQVWGYEQYF. The CDR3 DNA reads as TGCGCCAGCAGCCAAGTTTGGGGTTACGAGCAGTACTTC.

This clonotype appeared a few times. The V and J genes are TRBV4-3 and TRBJ2-1; 7 bases align to TRBD2. Trimming cost V 0 bases and J 5 bases; bases outside gene matches: 7. Germline values: CDR1 LGHNA, CDR2 YSLEER. This CDR3 region has 16 residues. The CDR3 sequence is CASSQEVGGSHNEQFF. The CDR3 nucleotides are TGCGCCAGCAGCCAAGAGGTGGGGGGGTCCCACAATGAGCAGTTCTTC.

The chain employs TRBV4-3 and TRBJ2-5; a possible D gene is TRBD1 (5 bases). Germline V CDR1 and CDR2: LGHNA, YSLEER. V lost 2 bases, J lost 5 bases, and 12 bases lay in between. This CDR3 spans 14 amino acids. The CDR3 here is CASSQQGGSETQYF. For the CDR3, the DNA is TGCGCCAGCAGCCAACAGGGTGGAAGCGAGACCCAGTACTTC.

The chain recombines TRBV24-1 with TRBJ1-4; D call uncertain. The CDR3 runs 23 residues. Germline V CDR1 and CDR2: KGHDR, SFDVKD. The ends were cut back, 1 base at V and 3 bases at J, with 32 bases in the middle. The CDR3 sequence: CATSDLSYPHQASRIIANEKLFF. CDR3 DNA: TGTGCCACCAGTGATTTATCCTACCCCCACCAGGCCTCGAGGATAATCGCTAATGAAAAACTGTTTTTT.

There are a few counts of this clonotype. The rearrangement uses TRBV4-3 and TRBJ1-5; D gene ambiguous. The length of the CDR3 is 15 residues. Trimming removed 0 bases at V and 3 bases at J, with 9 bases between. In germline, CDR1 is LGHNA, CDR2 YSLEER. The CDR3 loop is CASSQDRLNNQPQHF. As DNA, the CDR3 is TGCGCCAGCAGCCAAGACAGGTTGAACAATCAGCCCCAGCATTTT.

There are a few counts of this clonotype. The CDR3 bases are TGCAGTGCTAGAGAAGGGACAGCCCATGAAAAACTGTTTTTT. Its protein product is CSAREGTAHEKLFF. The chain links TRBV20-1 to TRBJ1-4; 7 nucleotides match TRBD1. V lost 0 bases and J lost 6; bases outside the gene matches: 4. The CDR3 is 14 amino acids. Per germline, CDR1 DFQATT and CDR2 SNEGSKA (reference sequence).

This chain connects TRBV21-1 to TRBJ2-3; TRBD2 is taken as the D call from the table, unchecked against the DNA. TRBV21-1 is termed a pseudogene. The CDR3 is made up of 14 amino acids. This CDR3 reads CASNDAGGGDTQYF. For the CDR3, the DNA is TGTGCCAGCAATGATGCGGGGGGAGGTGATACGCAGTATTTT.

This chain links TRBV19 with TRBJ1-5; no definite D call. V dropped 4 bases and J dropped 3 bases, with 7 bases sitting between them. The CDR3 extends over 13 amino acids. CDR1 LNHDA and CDR2 SQIVND come from the germline V gene (reference sequence). This chain's CDR3 is CASSKDHNQPQHF. The CDR3 bases are TGTGCCAGTAGTAAGGACCACAATCAGCCCCAGCATTTT.

This clonotype appeared a few times. The J gene is TRBJ1-1, the V gene TRBV27; no clear D. There are 12 residues in the CDR3. Germline CDR1 reads MNHEY; CDR2 reads SMNVEV (reference sequence). V lost 7 bases to trimming and J lost 6 bases, with 12 bases between them. The CDR3 sequence is CASTRSQPEAFF. The CDR3 DNA reads TGTGCCAGCACACGAAGTCAGCCTGAAGCTTTCTTT.

This chain uses TRBV5-1 with TRBJ1-2, with 10 bases that match TRBD1. The junction had 4 bases not matched to a gene; V was cut back by 4 bases and J by 7 bases. The CDR3 is 13 amino acids. The germline gives CDR1 SGHRS, CDR2 YFSETQ. In DNA, the CDR3 is TGCGCCAGCAGCGAGAGGGACAGGGGTGGCTACACCTTC. Its translation is CASSERDRGGYTF.

On this clonotype: A junction boundary mismatches the germline segment, possibly from a read error. This rearrangement joins TRBV5-5 to TRBJ2-2; the D is unclear. CDR1 SGHKS and CDR2 YYEKEE come from the germline V gene (reference sequence). This CDR3 comprises 13 residues. In nucleotides, the CDR3 is TGTGCCATCAGCTTTGGGCTCATCTGGGAGCTGTTTTTT. It codes for CAISFGLIWELFF.

The CDR3 DNA reads as TGTGCCAGCAGTTTAGCAGACTCTGGAAACACCATATATTTT. Amino acid sequence: CASSLADSGNTIYF. V usage is TRBV12-3 or TRBV12-4 and J usage is TRBJ1-3; D unresolved. The CDR3 is made up of 14 amino acids. V was clipped by 0 bases and J by 0 bases, with 3 bases between them.